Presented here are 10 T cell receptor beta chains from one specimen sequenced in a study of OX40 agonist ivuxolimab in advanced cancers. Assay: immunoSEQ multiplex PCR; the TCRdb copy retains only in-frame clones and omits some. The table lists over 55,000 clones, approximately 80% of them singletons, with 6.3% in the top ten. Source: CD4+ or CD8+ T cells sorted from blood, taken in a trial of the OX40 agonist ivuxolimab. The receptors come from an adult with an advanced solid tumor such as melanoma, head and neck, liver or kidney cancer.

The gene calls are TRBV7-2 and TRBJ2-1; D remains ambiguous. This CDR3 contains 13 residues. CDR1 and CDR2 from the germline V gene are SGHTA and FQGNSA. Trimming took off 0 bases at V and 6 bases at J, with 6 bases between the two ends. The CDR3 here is CASSLARRNEQFF. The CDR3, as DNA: TGTGCCAGCAGCTTAGCACGCCGCAATGAGCAGTTCTTC.

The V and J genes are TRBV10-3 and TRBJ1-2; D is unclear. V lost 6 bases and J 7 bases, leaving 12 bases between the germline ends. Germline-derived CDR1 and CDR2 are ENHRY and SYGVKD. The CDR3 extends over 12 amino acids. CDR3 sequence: CAISGILGGYTF. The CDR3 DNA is TGTGCCATCAGCGGAATCCTGGGTGGCTACACCTTC.

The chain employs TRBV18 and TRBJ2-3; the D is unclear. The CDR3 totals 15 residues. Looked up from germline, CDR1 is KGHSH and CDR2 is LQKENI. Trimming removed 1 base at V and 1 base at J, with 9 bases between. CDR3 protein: CASSPQGSGTDTQYF. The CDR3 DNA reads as TGTGCCAGCTCACCACAGGGAAGTGGCACAGATACGCAGTATTTT.

CDR3 region: CASSSLQGSGDYGYTF. The CDR3 DNA sequence: TGTGCCAGTAGCTCACTACAGGGTAGTGGGGACTATGGCTACACCTTC. The chain employs TRBV19 and TRBJ1-2; TRBD1 is a possible D gene (6 bases). V shed 6 bases and J shed 3 bases, with 20 bases lying between them. Germline assignment: CDR1 LNHDA and CDR2 SQIVND (reference sequence). CDR3 length: 16 amino acids.

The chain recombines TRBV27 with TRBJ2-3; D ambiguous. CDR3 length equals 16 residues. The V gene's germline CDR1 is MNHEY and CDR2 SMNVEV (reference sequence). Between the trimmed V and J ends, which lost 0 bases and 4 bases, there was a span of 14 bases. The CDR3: CASSLSTGWGSDTQYF. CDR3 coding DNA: TGTGCCAGCAGTTTATCCACCGGGTGGGGTTCAGATACGCAGTATTTT.

The chain's CDR3 is CASSRQGNVAPDTQYF. The CDR3 DNA sequence: TGTGCCAGCTCACGACAGGGAAATGTGGCCCCAGATACGCAGTATTTT. The chain is built from TRBV18 and TRBJ2-3; 7 nucleotides line up with TRBD1. The CDR3 totals 16 residues. V shed 4 bases and J 4 bases; nucleotides not matched to a gene: 11. From germline, CDR1 is KGHSH and CDR2 LQKENI.

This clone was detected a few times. The CDR3 region has the DNA TGCGCCAGCCGAGAACCCAATCAGCCCCAGCATTTT. Encoded protein: CASREPNQPQHF. This chain uses TRBV10-2 with TRBJ1-5, with D uncertain. Germline V gene data show CDR1 as WSHSY and CDR2 as SAAADI. Deletions cut 8 bases from V and 3 bases from J, with 8 bases between. The length of the CDR3 is 12 residues.

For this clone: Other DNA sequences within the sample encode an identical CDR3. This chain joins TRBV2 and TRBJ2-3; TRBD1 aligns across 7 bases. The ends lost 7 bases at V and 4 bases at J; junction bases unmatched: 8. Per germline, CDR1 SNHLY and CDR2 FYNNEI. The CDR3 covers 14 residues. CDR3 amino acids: CASTETGVADTQYF. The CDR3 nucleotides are TGTGCCAGCACGGAAACAGGGGTGGCAGATACGCAGTATTTT. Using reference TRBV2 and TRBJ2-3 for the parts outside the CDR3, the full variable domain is EPEVTQTPSHQVTQMGQEVILRCVPISNHLYFYWYRQILGQKVEFLVSFYNNEISEKSEIFDDQFSVERPDGSNFTLKIRSTKLEDSAMYFCASTETGVADTQYFGPGTRLTVL.

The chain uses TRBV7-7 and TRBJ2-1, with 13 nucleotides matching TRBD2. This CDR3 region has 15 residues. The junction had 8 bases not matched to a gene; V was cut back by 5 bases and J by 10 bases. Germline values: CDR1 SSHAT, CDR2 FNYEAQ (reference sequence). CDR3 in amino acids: CASSPTSGGAGEQFF. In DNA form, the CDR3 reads TGTGCCAGCAGCCCTACTAGCGGGGGGGCCGGCGAGCAGTTCTTC.

The CDR3 protein is CASSSLLGGEEQYF. The CDR3 bases are TGTGCCAGCAGCTCCCTATTGGGAGGGGAAGAGCAGTACTTC. The J gene is TRBJ2-7, the V gene TRBV11-2; TRBD2 matches at 7 bases. Germline V gene data show CDR1 as SGHAT and CDR2 as FQNNGV. Losses at the gene ends were 4 bases for V and 7 bases for J; bases not matched to a gene: 10. The CDR3 has 14 amino acids. The complete variable domain, with remaining parts taken from reference TRBV11-2 and TRBJ2-7, reads EAGVAQSPRYKIIEKRQSVAFWCNPISGHATLYWYQQILGQGPKLLIQFQNNGVVDDSQLPKDRFSAERLKGVDSTLKIQPAKLEDSAVYLCASSSLLGGEEQYFGPGTRLTVT.